A selection of T cell receptor beta chains follows, all from one sample in a study of blood T cell repertoires in COVID-19. TCRdb keeps only in-frame clones here, not all; method: immunoSEQ multiplex PCR. Seen here are 130,000 to 150,000 clones, 80% to 90% observed once, and the top ten hold around 40%. The sequencing input was peripheral blood. The origin of the receptors is a human donor in a cohort sampled during active COVID-19. Both conserved end residues are part of each CDR3. The order of the fields is clone size, V gene, J gene, CDR3 length, D gene, CDR3 DNA, CDR3 protein. A D gene is named only where the DNA matches it firmly. Expanded clones are given a class, and other clones once, few, many or no size at all.

.	TRBV9	TRBJ1-4	14	.	TGTGCCAGCAGCGTAGGAGGTGCTAATGAAAAACTGTTTTTT	CASSVGGANEKLFF
.	TRBV11-2	TRBJ1-2	14	.	TGTGCCAGCAGCTTAGATTACAGTAACTATGGCTACACCTTC	CASSLDYSNYGYTF
few	TRBV5-6	TRBJ2-7	15	TRBD1	TGTGCCAGCAGCTTTCGGGGACAGGGGGGCCACGAGCAGTACTTC	CASSFRGQGGHEQYF
.	TRBV11-3	TRBJ2-5	14	.	TGTGCCAGCAGCCTGGTCACGGACCAAGAGACCCAGTACTTC	CASSLVTDQETQYF
.	TRBV19	TRBJ1-5	15	.	TGTGCCAGTAGTATTACCGGGTATAGCAATCAGCCCCAGCATTTT	CASSITGYSNQPQHF
.	TRBV3-1/TRBV3-2	TRBJ2-6	16	TRBD2	TGTGCCAGCAGCCCCTACCGGGGGAGGGTGGCCAACGTCCTGACTTTC	CASSPYRGRVANVLTF
.	TRBV6-4	TRBJ2-2	13	.	TGTGCCAGCAGTGGATCCGAAACTGGGGAGCTGTTTTTT	CASSGSETGELFF
.	TRBV10-3	TRBJ2-1	16	.	TGTGCCATCAGGGACCAACAGGGTTACTCCTACAATGAGCAGTTCTTC	CAIRDQQGYSYNEQFF
.	TRBV11-3	TRBJ2-5	18	.	TGTGCCAGCAGCTTACCCGCTGGGGGGGCGGGGGTTTGGGAGACCCAGTACTTC	CASSLPAGGAGVWETQYF
.	TRBV18	TRBJ1-1	14	.	TGTGCCAGCTCACCACCGCTACCGAACACTGAAGCTTTCTTT	CASSPPLPNTEAFF
.	TRBV18	TRBJ1-1	14	.	TGTGCCAGCTCACCTGCTTGGGGCGGCACTGAAGCTTTCTTT	CASSPAWGGTEAFF
once	TRBV6-4	TRBJ1-2	14	TRBD1	TGTGCCAGCAGTCGGACAGGAGTAGGGTATGGCTACACCTTC	CASSRTGVGYGYTF
.	TRBV3-1/TRBV3-2	TRBJ1-1	13	.	TGTGCCAGCAGCCTTAGGGGTAACACTGAAGCTTTCTTT	CASSLRGNTEAFF
.	TRBV7-6	TRBJ2-3	18	TRBD2	TGTGCCAGCAGCTTAGGACGTCGACTAGCGGGAGGGGGCGATACGCAGTATTTT	CASSLGRRLAGGGDTQYF
.	TRBV6-5	TRBJ1-4	12	.	TGTGCCAGCAGCCGCAGGAATGAAAAACTGTTTTTT	CASSRRNEKLFF
.	TRBV25-1	TRBJ1-1	14	TRBD1	TGTGCCAGCAGGAAGACAGGGGGCCCCATGGGGGCTTTCTTT	CASRKTGGPMGAFF
.	TRBV9	TRBJ1-6	13	.	TGTGCCAGCAGCGAAGGGGGTCTTTCACCCCTCCACTTT	CASSEGGLSPLHF
.	TRBV3-1/TRBV3-2	TRBJ2-1	16	TRBD2	TGTGCCAGCAGCTTCCGTACTAGCGGGGCCTACAATGAGCAGTTCTTC	CASSFRTSGAYNEQFF
.	TRBV28	TRBJ1-2	15	TRBD1	TGTGCCAGCAGTTCGCCCATCAGGGGGCAGGAAGGCTACACCTTC	CASSSPIRGQEGYTF
once	TRBV5-1	TRBJ1-2	13	TRBD1	TGCGCCAGCGGACTACCGGGACAGGGAGAGTACACCTTC	CASGLPGQGEYTF
.	TRBV7-6	TRBJ2-7	14	TRBD1	TGTGCCAGCAGCTTCCTGACAGGGGATTCCGAGCAGTACTTC	CASSFLTGDSEQYF
once	TRBV28	TRBJ2-7	14	.	TGTGCCAGCAGTCTGGGACAACCCACCTACGAGCAGTACTTC	CASSLGQPTYEQYF
.	TRBV5-4	TRBJ2-2	17	TRBD1	TGTGCCAGCACCACTCTTGGGGGGACAGGGATATCCGGGGAGCTGTTTTTT	CASTTLGGTGISGELFF
.	TRBV19	TRBJ1-1	14	.	TGTGCCAGTAGTATAGGGGGGGGAAACACTGAAGCTTTCTTT	CASSIGGGNTEAFF
.	TRBV5-6	TRBJ2-1	15	TRBD2	TGTGCCAGCAGCCCGGGGACGCGGGGGGCAAACGAGCAGTTCTTC	CASSPGTRGANEQFF
.	TRBV7-6	TRBJ2-7	12	.	TGTGCCAGCAGCCCCTGGGGCGGCGAGCAGTACTTC	CASSPWGGEQYF
few	TRBV5-1	TRBJ1-4	16	.	TGCGCCAGCAGCCCCTCAGGGAGGAAGGGTAACGAAAAACTGTTTTTT	CASSPSGRKGNEKLFF
few	TRBV6-5	TRBJ1-1	14	TRBD1	TGTGCCAGCAGTTACCAAAACAGGGGAGGTGAAGCTTTCTTT	CASSYQNRGGEAFF
.	TRBV4-1	TRBJ1-5	16	.	TGCGCCAGCAGCCAAGATAACAGTAATAGCAATCAGCCCCAGCATTTT	CASSQDNSNSNQPQHF
.	TRBV7-9	TRBJ2-1	16	TRBD1	TGTGCCAGCAGCCCCCGGACAGGGACGTCCTACAATGAGCAGTTCTTC	CASSPRTGTSYNEQFF
few	TRBV5-6	TRBJ1-2	15	TRBD1	TGTGCCAGCAGCTACCCCGGGACAGGGAGTAGTGGCTACACCTTC	CASSYPGTGSSGYTF
.	TRBV9	TRBJ2-3	17	TRBD1	TGTGCCAGCAGCGCTTCCCAGGGGGCGAGTAAGACAGATACGCAGTATTTT	CASSASQGASKTDTQYF
.	TRBV3-1/TRBV3-2	TRBJ2-7	13	TRBD1	TGTGCCAGCAGCCGACTACAGGGGCGGGAGCAGTACTTC	CASSRLQGREQYF
.	TRBV6-6	TRBJ1-6	14	TRBD1	TGTGCCAGCAGTCATGGACAGGATAATTCACCCCTCCACTTT	CASSHGQDNSPLHF
.	TRBV7-6	TRBJ2-6	16	TRBD1	TGTGCCAGCAGCCGGACAGGGGGCTCTGGGGCCAACGTCCTGACTTTC	CASSRTGGSGANVLTF
.	TRBV7-2	TRBJ1-1	12	.	TGTGCCAGCAGCCTCAGGACAGTTGAAGCTTTCTTT	CASSLRTVEAFF
.	TRBV30	TRBJ1-5	14	TRBD1	TGTGCCTGGAGTCTCCAGGGGGCCCTAGCAGCCCAGCATTTT	CAWSLQGALAAQHF
.	TRBV3-1/TRBV3-2	TRBJ2-3	14	TRBD2	TGTGCCACAGGACTAGCGGGGGTAATAGATACGCAGTATTTT	CATGLAGVIDTQYF
.	TRBV19	TRBJ2-5	14	TRBD1	TGTGCCAGTAGTAGCACAGGGGGCCAAGAGACCCAGTACTTC	CASSSTGGQETQYF
once	TRBV19	TRBJ1-2	13	.	TGTGCCAGTAGTACGACATCGGACTATGGCTACACCTTC	CASSTTSDYGYTF
.	TRBV30	TRBJ2-7	13	.	TGTGCCTGGAGTAGGGGGGGGACCTACGAGCAGTACTTC	CAWSRGGTYEQYF
.	TRBV6-5	TRBJ1-5	14	.	TGTGCCAGCAGTTACGGGAGGGGAAATCAGCCCCAGCATTTT	CASSYGRGNQPQHF
.	TRBV11-2	TRBJ1-5	11	.	TGTGCCAGCTCAGGGGTTCAGCCCCAGCATTTT	CASSGVQPQHF
.	TRBV7-2	TRBJ2-1	13	.	TGTGCCAGCAGCCCCTTCTCCCGAGATGAGCAGTTCTTC	CASSPFSRDEQFF
.	TRBV28	TRBJ2-3	14	.	TGTGCCAGCAGTTTATCTACTAGGGTGAATACGCAGTATTTT	CASSLSTRVNTQYF